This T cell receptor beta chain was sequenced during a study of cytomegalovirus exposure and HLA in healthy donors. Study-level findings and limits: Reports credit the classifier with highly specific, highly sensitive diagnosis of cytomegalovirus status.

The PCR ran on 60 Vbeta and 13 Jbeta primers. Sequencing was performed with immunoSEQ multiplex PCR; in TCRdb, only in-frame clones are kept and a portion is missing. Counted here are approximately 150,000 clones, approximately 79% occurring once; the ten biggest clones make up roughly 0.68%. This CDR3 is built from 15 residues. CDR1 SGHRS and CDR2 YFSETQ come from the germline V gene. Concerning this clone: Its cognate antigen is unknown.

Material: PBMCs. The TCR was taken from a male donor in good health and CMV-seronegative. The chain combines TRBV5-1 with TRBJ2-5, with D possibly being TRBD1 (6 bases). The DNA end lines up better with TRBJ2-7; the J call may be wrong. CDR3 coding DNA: TGCGCCAGCAGCTTGAGGGTGGGACAACACTACGAGCAGTACTTC. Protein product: CASSLRVGQHYEQYF.